This T cell receptor (beta chain) was recovered during a study of blood T cell repertoires in COVID-19. For the study at large: The study drew acute and convalescent COVID-19 samples from the United States, Italy and Spain.

There are 17 residues in the CDR3. Losses at the gene ends were 7 bases for V and 2 bases for J; bases not matched to a gene: 14. Germline CDR1 and CDR2: MNHEY and SMNVEV (reference sequence). The table came from immunoSEQ multiplex PCR; TCRdb's copy has only in-frame clones and leaves some out. The table has about 180,000 clones, 85% to 90% seen once; the top ten hold 0.45% to 0.6%. The rearrangement joins TRBV27 to TRBJ2-3; the match to TRBD2 covers 8 bases. This clonotype was sampled from a man aged 60 to 75 with COVID-19, enrolled during active disease. The specimen was peripheral blood. The CDR3: CASTPLGSGTITDTQYF. Written as DNA, the CDR3 is TGTGCCAGCACCCCTTTGGGTAGCGGGACGATCACAGATACGCAGTATTTT.